This entry is about one TCR beta chain. The data were obtained in a study of T-cell reconstitution after alpha-beta-depleted transplantation in children. Construction of the TCRbeta library involved unique molecular identifiers. TCRdb reanalysed the PCR reads using MiXCR and keeps one entry per CDR3 protein. The sample has hundreds of thousands of distinct CDR3 sequences; roughly 17% are singletons. The TCR originated in a human donor who donated a stem cell graft to a child with acute myeloid leukemia. Sequenced material: PBMCs from the stem cell graft donor, taken from the stem cell graft.

This CDR3 reads CASSSTGVRDGYTF. The CDR3 DNA follows: TGTGCCAGCAGCTCTACAGGAGTTAGGGATGGCTACACCTTC. The chain carries TRBV13 and TRBJ1-2, with D perhaps TRBD1 (5 bases). The V end was cut by 4 bases, the J end by 6 bases, with 15 bases between. Per germline, CDR1 PRHDT and CDR2 FYEKMQ (reference sequence). The CDR3 has 14 amino acids.